What follows are 18 T cell receptor beta chains derived from one specimen sequenced in a study of lymphopenia after photon versus proton radiotherapy. TCRdb keeps only in-frame clones here, not all; method: immunoSEQ multiplex PCR. The data show around 50,000 clones, less than 85% seen once. This specimen consisted of peripheral blood, obtained from a patient treated with proton-based radiotherapy. The receptors stem from a man aged 55 to 70 with pancreatic cancer.

V and J are TRBV18 and TRBJ2-1; 10 bases are a match to TRBD2. Germline V gene data show CDR1 as KGHSH and CDR2 as LQKENI. With 1 base clipped from V and 8 bases from J, the junction kept 11 bases outside the gene matches. The CDR3 totals 17 residues. CDR3 in DNA: TGTGCCAGCTCACCACGGTTAGCGGGAGGTTACGGGGATGAGCAGTTCTTC. Translating it yields CASSPRLAGGYGDEQFF.

The V call is TRBV5-8, the J call TRBJ2-3; the D gene is possibly TRBD1 (5 bases). The CDR3 has 15 amino acids. The germline gives CDR1 SGHTS, CDR2 YDEGEE. The V and J ends lost 4 bases and 0 bases respectively, with 12 bases between them. CDR3 in DNA: TGTGCCAGCAGCAAGACAGTCCCTAGCACAGATACGCAGTATTTT. This translates into CASSKTVPSTDTQYF.

The chain recombines TRBV28 with TRBJ2-3; a weak D match, TRBD2 (5 bases). V lost 3 bases and J 14 bases, leaving 45 bases between the germline ends. The CDR3 sequence is 22 residues long. Germline assignment: CDR1 MDHEN and CDR2 SYDVKM. CDR3 in amino acids: CASSFYFWSPNRTATPGILSYF. DNA of the CDR3: TGTGCCAGCAGTTTTTATTTCTGGTCTCCGAACCGGACTGCCACCCCTGGAATATTATCGTATTTT.

This clone was counted once. The V gene is TRBV7-2, the J gene TRBJ2-5; D unclear. The V end lost 5 bases, the J end lost 4 bases, and 20 bases lay between the germline ends. CDR1 SGHTA and CDR2 FQGNSA come from the germline V gene. The CDR3 has 16 amino acids. In DNA, the CDR3 is TGTGCCAGCAGCCCGACCCCAATGGGGAAGGCAGAGACCCAGTACTTC. Residues: CASSPTPMGKAETQYF.

The chain links TRBV18 to TRBJ1-4; D is unresolved. In germline, CDR1 is KGHSH, CDR2 LQKENI. There are 13 residues in the CDR3. V was pared by 4 bases and J by 8 bases, with 11 bases between. Here the CDR3 DNA reads TGTGCCAGCTCACTGGAGGTACTAGAAAAACTGTTTTTT. It yields the protein CASSLEVLEKLFF.

The V gene is TRBV2, the J gene TRBJ2-7; D is possibly TRBD1 (5 bases). CDR3 length: 17 amino acids. Germline CDR1 reads SNHLY; CDR2 reads FYNNEI. Trimming cost V 0 bases and J 2 bases, with 17 bases left between them. DNA of the CDR3: TGTGCCAGCAGTGAAGCCGGGTGGGGCGGCGACACCTACGAGCAGTACTTC. Translating it yields CASSEAGWGGDTYEQYF.

V and J are TRBV19 and TRBJ2-1, with 10 bases identical to TRBD2. Germline V gives CDR1 LNHDA, CDR2 SQIVND (reference sequence). Trimming took 3 bases from V and 3 from J; bases not matched to a gene: 2. CDR3 length equals 15 residues. CDR3 sequence: CASSILAGDYNEQFF. CDR3 DNA sequence: TGTGCCAGTAGTATTCTAGCGGGGGACTACAATGAGCAGTTCTTC.

For the CDR3, the DNA is TGTGCCAGCAGCTTAGATTCCTTCCGCACAGATACGCAGTATTTT. It specifies CASSLDSFRTDTQYF. The chain employs TRBV7-2 and TRBJ2-3; D is undetermined. The CDR3 spans 15 residues. V was cut by 1 base and J by 1 base, with 9 bases left in between. The germline CDR1 and CDR2 sequences are SGHTA and FQGNSA.

The V and J genes are TRBV5-1 and TRBJ2-7; no clear D. CDR3 size: 13 residues. Deletions cut 0 bases from V and 2 bases from J, with 6 bases between. Germline assignment: CDR1 SGHRS and CDR2 YFSETQ. The CDR3 spells CASSLAPPYEQYF. The DNA for the CDR3 is TGCGCCAGCAGCTTGGCCCCACCCTACGAGCAGTACTTC.

The V call is TRBV28, the J call TRBJ2-4; D unresolved. The CDR3 spans 15 residues. Deletions cut 5 bases from V and 0 bases from J, with 11 bases between. Germline V CDR1 and CDR2: MDHEN, SYDVKM. DNA of the CDR3: TGTGCCAGCAGTCCGGGCTTCCTAGCCAAAAACATTCAGTACTTC. As protein: CASSPGFLAKNIQYF.

The genes are TRBV11-2 and TRBJ2-5; D not certain. V was cut by 1 base and J by 3 bases, with 9 bases left in between. CDR3 length: 14 amino acids. The germline V gene has CDR1 SGHAT and CDR2 FQNNGV. The CDR3 protein is CASSLGGRKETQYF. In DNA form, the CDR3 reads TGTGCCAGCAGCTTAGGTGGGCGAAAAGAGACCCAGTACTTC.

The chain combines TRBV12-5 with TRBJ2-3; tentatively, D is TRBD1 (6 bases). Germline values: CDR1 LGHNT, CDR2 FRNRAP. V lost 2 bases and J lost 4, with 16 bases in between. CDR3 length: 16 residues. CDR3 DNA: TGTGCTAGTGGTTTGTTATCAGGGGAAGGGGCAGATACGCAGTATTTT. Translation: CASGLLSGEGADTQYF.

The CDR3 region is CASSPTFAGPQETQYF. DNA of the CDR3: TGTGCCAGCAGCCCCACCTTTGCTGGACCCCAAGAGACCCAGTACTTC. This chain links TRBV7-8 with TRBJ2-5; D remains unclear. The CDR3 extends over 16 amino acids. Germline CDR1 is SGHVS and CDR2 is FQNEAQ. Trimming took 5 bases from V and 1 from J, leaving 17 bases between them. The variable domain in full, completed from reference TRBV7-8 and TRBJ2-5, reads GAGVSQSPRYKVAKRGQDVALRCDPISGHVSLFWYQQALGQGPEFLTYFQNEAQLDKSGLPSDRFFAERPEGSVSTLKIQRTQQEDSAVYLCASSPTFAGPQETQYFGPGTRLLVL.

The chain uses TRBV10-1 and TRBJ2-1; a weak D match, TRBD1 (7 bases). Germline V CDR1 and CDR2: WNHNN, SYGVQD (reference sequence). This CDR3 region has 18 residues. Deletions cut 1 base from V and 2 bases from J, with 18 bases between. CDR3 amino acids: CASSELRGGGVTYNEQFF. CDR3 coding DNA: TGCGCCAGCAGTGAGTTACGAGGGGGCGGGGTAACCTACAATGAGCAGTTCTTC.

The rearrangement uses TRBV6-1 and TRBJ2-5; 7 nucleotides line up with TRBD2. CDR1 and CDR2 from the germline V gene are MNHNS and SASEGT. This CDR3 is 15 amino acids long. V dropped 3 bases and J dropped 0; count of bases not matched to a gene: 4. The CDR3 sequence: CASSEPSGYQETQYF. CDR3 in DNA: TGTGCCAGCAGTGAGCCTAGCGGATACCAAGAGACCCAGTACTTC.

The J gene is TRBJ2-7, the V gene TRBV6-5; 7 bases agree with TRBD1. CDR1 is MNHEY, CDR2 SVGAGI, per germline. Trimming at V came to 5 bases and at J to 6 bases, leaving 10 bases not matched to a gene. This CDR3 contains 14 residues. DNA of the CDR3: TGTGCCAGCAGTCACAGACAGGGTGAGGGCGAGCAGTACTTC. It translates to CASSHRQGEGEQYF.

V is TRBV2 and J is TRBJ2-5, with D hard to call. Deletions cut 6 bases from V and 4 bases from J, with 9 bases between. CDR3 size: 12 residues. In germline, CDR1 is SNHLY, CDR2 FYNNEI. CDR3 coding DNA: TGTGCCAGCAGCACCCCCCGAGAGACCCAGTACTTC. Its translation is CASSTPRETQYF. Variable domain in full (rest from reference TRBV2 and TRBJ2-5): EPEVTQTPSHQVTQMGQEVILRCVPISNHLYFYWYRQILGQKVEFLVSFYNNEISEKSEIFDDQFSVERPDGSNFTLKIRSTKLEDSAMYFCASSTPRETQYFGPGTRLLVL.

The J gene is TRBJ2-2, the V gene TRBV2; 7 bases are a match to TRBD2. This CDR3 spans 15 amino acids. The J segment lost 7 bases and the V segment lost 0 bases, leaving 5 bases of the junction unmatched. CDR1 is SNHLY and CDR2 is FYNNEI in the germline V gene. CDR3 amino acids: CASSEAPPGGGELFF. CDR3 sequence (DNA): TGTGCCAGCAGTGAAGCGCCCCCGGGGGGCGGGGAGCTGTTTTTT.